Each of the 14 T cell receptor beta chains below was sequenced from the same sample in a study of CD8+ T cells in alopecia areata. Sequencing used cDNA as its template, made by extracting RNA and reverse transcribing it. TCRdb's table, derived via immunoSEQ multiplex PCR, lists solely in-frame clones and lacks some. Observed in the sample are some 110,000 clones, none of them singletons. Material: lesional skin. These receptors all come from a C3H/HeJ mouse with alopecia areata. Strain haplotype at MHC: H2-k.

This clone was observed at least ten times. Mouse germline and gene names are used. Read coverage stops 4 residues before the CDR3 terminus; the germline J gene supplies the remainder. The V and J genes are TRBV13-3 and TRBJ2-7; 8 bases align to TRBD1. Germline assignment: CDR1 NNHDY and CDR2 SYVADS. The CDR3 has 13 residues. The CDR3 is CASRGQGGDEQYF. Partial CDR3 DNA: TGTGCCAGCAGAGGACAGGGAGGGGAT.

Regarding this clone: Gene names and germline refer to mouse. The sequenced part of the CDR3 DNA is TGTGCCAGCAGTGATACGGGACTGGGGGGTATTCAAAAC. Protein product: CASSDTGLGGIQN. The full CDR3 reads CASSDTGLGGIQNTLYF. The rearrangement joins TRBV13-3 to TRBJ2-4, with 12 positions matching TRBD2. The DNA ends 4 residues before the CDR3 does, and the rest of the CDR3 is filled in from the germline J gene. The germline CDR1 and CDR2 sequences are NNHDY and SYVADS. The CDR3 spans 17 residues. Trimming at V came to 1 base and at J to 2 bases, leaving 5 bases not matched to a gene.

This clone was detected ten times or more. Any gene name here is a mouse gene name. The read comes to an end 4 residues before the CDR3 does, leaving the germline J gene to fill in the end. This chain uses TRBV13-3 with TRBJ2-1; TRBD2 matches at 10 bases. The germline V gene has CDR1 NNHDY and CDR2 SYVADS. The CDR3 is 13 residues long. Incomplete CDR3 DNA: TGTGCCAGCAGTCTGGGGGGGCGGCCT. Its protein product is CASSLGGRP. The CDR3 in its entirety is CASSLGGRPEQFF.

This clone was recorded many times. Gene names follow the mouse nomenclature. The CDR3 end lies 4 residues beyond the end of the read and is filled in from the germline J gene. This chain links TRBV13-3 with TRBJ1-1; TRBD1 might be the D (6 bases). Looked up from germline, CDR1 is NNHDY and CDR2 is SYVADS. The CDR3 sequence is 16 residues long. Trimming removed 1 base at V and 1 base at J, with 14 bases between. CDR3 protein: CASSDPGVKANTEVFF. The CDR3 DNA, read in part, is TGTGCCAGCAGTGATCCAGGGGTGAAGGCGAACACA.

Remarks on this clone: All gene names here are mouse names. Read coverage stops 4 residues before the CDR3 terminus; the germline J gene supplies the remainder. The V and J genes are TRBV1 and TRBJ1-2; 7 nucleotides align to TRBD1. V lost 1 base and J lost 0; bases outside the gene matches: 2. CDR1 and CDR2 from the germline V gene are NSQYPW and LRSPGD (reference sequence). The CDR3 extends over 15 amino acids. This CDR3 reads CTCSAAGGTNSDYTF. The sequenced CDR3 bases are TGCACCTGCAGTGCAGCAGGGGGAACAAACTCC.

This clone appeared a few times. The genes and germline here are from mouse. The read stops 4 residues short of the end of the CDR3; the missing end is completed from the germline J gene. This chain uses TRBV1 with TRBJ2-5; 8 nucleotides agree with TRBD2. The CDR3 consists of 15 residues. Germline trimming cut 3 bases from V and 3 bases from J; bases unmatched to any gene: 5. Germline CDR1 and CDR2: NSQYPW and LRSPGD (reference sequence). The sequenced CDR3 bases are TGCACCTGCAGTGCGGGGGGGGCGCGGCAAGAC. Translation: CTCSAGGARQD. The entire CDR3 sequence reads CTCSAGGARQDTQYF.

As concerns this clone: Mouse gene names apply. Read sequence stops 4 residues before the CDR3 end, and the germline J gene provides the missing end. This chain joins TRBV19 and TRBJ2-3; D may be TRBD1 (5 bases). V was cut by 6 bases and J by 0 bases, with 14 bases left in between. CDR3 length equals 15 residues. Germline loops: CDR1 FNHDT, CDR2 SITEND (reference sequence). The sequenced CDR3 bases are TGTGCCAGCACCCTCGGACAAAATAGTGCAGAA. As protein: CASTLGQNSAE. In full, the CDR3 is CASTLGQNSAETLYF. The full variable domain, its missing parts supplied by reference TRBV19 and TRBJ2-3, is GGIITQTPKFLIGQEGQKLTLKCQQNFNHDTMYWYRQDSGKGLRLIYYSITENDLQKGDLSEGYDASREKKSSFSLTVTSAQKNEMAVFLCASTLGQNSAETLYFGSGTRLTVL.

This clone has more than one count but fewer than ten. Mouse germline and gene names are used. Read data end 4 residues before the CDR3 end; the end is taken from the germline J gene. The chain couples TRBV13-3 to TRBJ2-1, with 7 bases aligning to TRBD2. J was trimmed by 4 bases and V by 5 bases; bases with no gene match: 9. This CDR3 has 15 amino acids. The germline CDR1 and CDR2 sequences are NNHDY and SYVADS. The CDR3 bases that were read are TGTGCCAGCAGGCTCGTGGGGGGAAGGTATGCT. Amino acids: CASRLVGGRYA. The whole CDR3 protein reads CASRLVGGRYAEQFF.

Concerning this clone: Gene names and germline match the mouse. The observed sequence ends 4 residues before the CDR3 terminus, with the missing tail filled in from the germline J gene. The J gene is TRBJ1-4, the V gene TRBV13-3, with D hard to call. The CDR3 is 15 residues long. Trimming cost V 0 bases and J 4 bases, with 10 bases left between them. Germline loops: CDR1 NNHDY, CDR2 SYVADS. This chain's CDR3 is CASSDAWGINERLFF. CDR3 bases read: TGTGCCAGCAGTGATGCTTGGGGAATCAACGAA.

The table lists this clone with many counts. Gene names follow the mouse nomenclature. The read halts 4 residues ahead of the CDR3 end, with the missing end drawn from the germline J gene. V usage is TRBV1 and J usage is TRBJ2-3; possible D gene TRBD2, 7 bases. This CDR3 contains 15 residues. V was shortened by 3 bases and J by 3 bases, with 13 bases between the two germline ends. Germline V gene sequence: CDR1 NSQYPW, CDR2 LRSPGD (reference sequence). The CDR3 protein is CTCSARGAEAETLYF. The part of the CDR3 DNA that was read is TGCACCTGCAGTGCGAGGGGGGCGGAGGCAGAA.

There are many counts of this clone. Gene names are the mouse ones. The CDR3 end is not reached by the read, which stops 4 residues before it; the germline J gene fills it in. This rearrangement joins TRBV13-3 to TRBJ2-1; 10 bases line up with TRBD2. V was clipped by 0 bases and J by 0 bases; unmatched bases: 3. The CDR3 covers 17 residues. The germline V gene has CDR1 NNHDY and CDR2 SYVADS. CDR3 loop: CASSDVTGGPNYAEQFF. Partial CDR3 DNA: TGTGCCAGCAGTGATGTGACTGGGGGGCCTAACTATGCT.

This clone was counted only a few times. The listed genes are named as in mouse. From the germline J gene comes the end of the CDR3, since the read stops 4 residues before it. The same CDR3 arises from other DNA sequences in this sample as well. The chain carries TRBV19 and TRBJ2-5; 9 nucleotides match TRBD2. CDR1 is FNHDT and CDR2 is SITEND in the germline V gene (reference sequence). This CDR3 comprises 14 residues. The CDR3 loop is CASSPRTGEDTQYF. The sequenced part of the CDR3 DNA is TGTGCCAGCAGTCCCAGGACTGGGGAAGAC.

In the case of this clone: The gene names given are mouse names. The CDR3 end lies 4 residues beyond the end of the read and is filled in from the germline J gene. V and J are TRBV1 and TRBJ1-2; 7 positions match TRBD1. Germline V gene data show CDR1 as NSQYPW and CDR2 as LRSPGD (reference sequence). The CDR3 totals 14 residues. CDR3 DNA (partial): TGCACCTGCAGTGCAGATACAGGGGCGGAC. Protein sequence: CTCSADTGAD. In full, the CDR3 reads CTCSADTGADDYTF.

This clone has only a few counts. No DNA is shown, since the ends of the CDR3 on it are uncertain; the CDR3 is the one TCRdb lists. Genes and germline are mouse. This sequence joins TRBV23 and TRBJ2-3; TRBD1 is the table's D call and was not checked against the DNA. A total of 15 residues make up the CDR3, ends included. Germline assignment: CDR1 KGHTA and CDR2 FQNQQP. CDR3: CAPARTGGSAETLYF.